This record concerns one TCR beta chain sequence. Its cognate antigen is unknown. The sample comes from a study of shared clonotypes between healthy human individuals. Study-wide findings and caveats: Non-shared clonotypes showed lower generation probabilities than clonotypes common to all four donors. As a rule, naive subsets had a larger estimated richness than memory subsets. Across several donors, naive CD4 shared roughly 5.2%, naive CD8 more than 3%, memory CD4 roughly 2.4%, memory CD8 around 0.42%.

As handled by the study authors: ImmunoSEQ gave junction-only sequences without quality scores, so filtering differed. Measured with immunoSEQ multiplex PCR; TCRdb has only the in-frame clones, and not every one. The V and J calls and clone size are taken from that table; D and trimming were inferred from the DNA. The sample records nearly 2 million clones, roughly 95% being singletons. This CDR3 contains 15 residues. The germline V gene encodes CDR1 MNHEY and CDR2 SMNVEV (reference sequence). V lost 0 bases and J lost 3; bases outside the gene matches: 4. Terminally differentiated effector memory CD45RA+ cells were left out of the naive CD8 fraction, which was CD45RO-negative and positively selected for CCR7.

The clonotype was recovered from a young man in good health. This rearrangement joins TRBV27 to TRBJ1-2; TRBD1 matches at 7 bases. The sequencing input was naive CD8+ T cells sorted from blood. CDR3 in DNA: TGTGCCAGCAGTTTATCGCTTCAGGGGGACTATGGCTACACCTTC. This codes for CASSLSLQGDYGYTF.